Reported below is one TCR beta chain. Source study methods: Amplification from reference gene primers served as the basis for estimated nucleated cell counts. Only in-frame clones appear in the TCRdb table, and some are missing; sequencing was by immunoSEQ multiplex PCR. From that table come the V and J calls and clone size; the DNA was used to work out D and trimming. The sample carries 200,000 to 250,000 clones, around 88% recorded once. This sample was included in a study of blood T cell repertoires in COVID-19. The wider study: Sites in the United States, Italy and Spain provided acute and convalescent COVID-19 samples. T cells, B-cell-depleted T cells, or PBMCs provided the cDNA or gDNA that served as material.

The V end lost 1 base, the J end lost 5 bases, and 20 bases lay between the germline ends. Germline-derived CDR1 and CDR2 are SGHTA and FQGTGA. There are 17 residues in the CDR3. Sequences were obtained from peripheral blood. This clonotype was obtained from a man at least 80 years old with acute or convalescent COVID-19. The chain couples TRBV7-3 to TRBJ1-1; tentative D call: TRBD1 (5 bases). CDR3 sequence: CASSLMAAGWDKTEAFF. CDR3 DNA sequence: TGTGCCAGCAGCTTAATGGCGGCAGGGTGGGATAAAACTGAAGCTTTCTTT.